The source of this TCR beta chain is a study of blood T cell repertoires in COVID-19. The overall study: COVID-19 samples from acute and convalescent phases originated in the United States, Italy and Spain. Sources were T cells, B-cell-depleted T cells, or PBMCs; the material itself was cDNA or gDNA.

Per the study methods: Reference gene primer amplification gave nucleated cell count estimates. This table comes from immunoSEQ multiplex PCR, and its TCRdb copy is limited to in-frame clones, with some not included. D and trimming come from the DNA, and the V and J calls and clone size come from that table. The data show 180,000 or so clones, roughly 87% seen once. The V and J ends lost 6 bases and 3 bases, in that order; junction bases with no gene match: 3. This CDR3 comprises 13 residues. Germline CDR1 and CDR2: ENHRY and SYGVKD. The chain carries TRBV10-3 and TRBJ2-3; 7 nucleotides line up with TRBD2. This receptor was obtained from a man between 50 and 59 years old who had recovered from COVID-19. Sequenced input: PBMCs or T cells enriched from blood (not recorded which). CDR3 coding DNA: TGTGCCATCAGACAACTAGCGACAGATACGCAGTATTTT. Translating gives CAIRQLATDTQYF.